Reported below is one T cell receptor (beta chain). Study processing details: How many nucleated cells were present was estimated from reference gene primer amplification. Assay used: immunoSEQ multiplex PCR; TCRdb lists only in-frame clones, some missing. V and J calls and clone size follow that table, whereas D and trimming were derived from the DNA. This sample has hundreds of thousands of clones, with approximately 89% found just once. J was trimmed by 6 bases and V by 0 bases; bases with no gene match: 9. The CDR3 is 16 residues long. The germline gives CDR1 SGDLS, CDR2 YYNGEE. The data derive from a study of blood T cell repertoires in COVID-19.

The chain uses TRBV9 and TRBJ2-3, with 8 bases fitting TRBD2. This clonotype originated in a woman in her fifties or sixties with COVID-19, enrolled during active disease. Sequenced input: peripheral blood. The CDR3, as DNA: TGTGCCAGCAGCGTAGTTGGTAGCGGGGTAGGTGATACGCAGTATTTT. Translation gives CASSVVGSGVGDTQYF.